What follows is one TCR beta chain and its context. The CDR3 extends over 19 amino acids. V lost 5 bases and J 3 bases, leaving 28 bases between the germline ends. CDR1 SGHTA and CDR2 FQGNSA come from the germline V gene. Method: immunoSEQ multiplex PCR; TCRdb's copy keeps in-frame clones and lacks some. Of around 730,000 clones listed, 80% to 90% are singletons. This specimen belongs to a study of shared T cell receptors in the human thymus. These data are also associated with another study on human thymus T cells. According to that study: The donors were infants in Finland with congenital heart defects, otherwise immunologically healthy. Thymus specimens were resections from corrective heart surgery. It looked as if thymic and blood repertoires used V and J genes in a biased way. Related research described thymic repertoires that were highly overlapping among unrelated individuals.

The TCR comes from a girl under two years old with a congenital heart defect. The specimen sequenced was thymocytes. This chain connects TRBV7-2 to TRBJ1-2; D may be TRBD1 (5 bases). The CDR3 nucleotides are TGTGCCAGCAGCAAAGTCACCGGGCCTCCCCCTCAGGGTCACTATGGCTACACCTTC. It is translated as CASSKVTGPPPQGHYGYTF.